This entry features one TCR beta chain sequence. Its antigen is not identified. This record belongs to a study of OX40 agonist ivuxolimab in advanced cancers. Overall study context: Enrolled patients in dose escalation had cancers that were hepatocellular carcinoma, melanoma, renal cell or head and neck cancer. Study observations and caveats: Clonal expansion was among the lowest in partial responders at 0.1-3.0 mg/kg, especially CD8+.

This CDR3 region has 17 residues. Germline-derived CDR1 and CDR2 are PRHDT and FYEKMQ (reference sequence). Losses at the gene ends were 5 bases for V and 2 bases for J; bases not matched to a gene: 14. Sequenced by immunoSEQ multiplex PCR; TCRdb stores in-frame clones only, minus some. The profile shows about 21,000 clones, 83% of them singletons. This receptor was obtained from an adult with an advanced solid tumor such as melanoma, head and neck, liver or kidney cancer. The chain carries TRBV13 and TRBJ1-2; 7 bases are a match to TRBD1. The source was CD4+ or CD8+ T cells sorted from blood, collected in a trial of the OX40 agonist ivuxolimab. The CDR3 spells CASSHKDRTGQNYGYTF. DNA for the CDR3: TGTGCCAGCAGCCACAAAGACCGGACAGGACAGAACTATGGCTACACCTTC.